This is a list of T cell receptor beta chains from one sample in a study of T cell changes during pregnancy in multiple sclerosis. Data came from immunoSEQ multiplex PCR; TCRdb stores just in-frame clones and leaves some out. The data hold more than 35,000 clones, with around 92% observed a single time. This sample comprised CD8+ T cells from peripheral blood mononuclear cells, obtained in the third trimester of pregnancy. The receptors were gathered from a female donor with multiple sclerosis, enrolled in a pregnancy study. The CDR3 runs from the conserved cysteine through the conserved F or W. Each record gives: clone size, V gene, D gene, J gene, CDR3 DNA, CDR3 protein. The D gene is left open where the match is weak. Some rows mark clone size as missing; the rest say once, few, many or name a class of expanded clone.

.,TRBV5-8,.,TRBJ2-5,TGTGCCAGCACCAGTAGGGGAGGAGAGACCCAGTACTTC,CASTSRGGETQYF
.,TRBV7-3,TRBD2,TRBJ2-7,TGTGCCAGCAGCTTAGGGGTGGGGGAGGGCTACGAGCAGTACTTC,CASSLGVGEGYEQYF
.,TRBV9,.,TRBJ2-5,TGTGCCAGCGGGGGGGCGGTAGAGACCCAGTACTTC,CASGGAVETQYF
once,TRBV9,.,TRBJ1-1,TGTGCCAGCAGCCCCAGTGGGGGGATCATTGACACTGAAGCTTTCTTT,CASSPSGGIIDTEAFF
.,TRBV7-6,.,TRBJ1-1,TGTGCCAGCAGCTCACCGGGGGGAGTGGGCACTGAAGCTTTCTTT,CASSSPGGVGTEAFF
.,TRBV5-6,.,TRBJ2-1,TGTGCCAGCAGCCGGATGACAGGCCCCTACAATGAGCAGTTCTTC,CASSRMTGPYNEQFF
.,TRBV27,TRBD1,TRBJ1-4,TGTGCCAGCAGTTGGGACAGGGATGAAAAACTGTTTTTT,CASSWDRDEKLFF
once,TRBV13,.,TRBJ2-3,TGTGCCAGCAGCAACCCAGGGGATGAAGATACGCAGTATTTT,CASSNPGDEDTQYF
.,TRBV5-1,TRBD1,TRBJ2-3,TGCGCCAGCAGCTTGGGGACAGGGGGGATTTATACGCAGTATTTT,CASSLGTGGIYTQYF
.,TRBV19,.,TRBJ2-1,TGTGCCAGTAGTATACCCTCAGCGGGTTACAATGAGCAGTTCTTC,CASSIPSAGYNEQFF
.,TRBV5-6,.,TRBJ1-1,TGTGCCAGCAGCCCTATGGACAGAAGGAACACTGAAGCTTTCTTT,CASSPMDRRNTEAFF
.,TRBV11-1,TRBD1,TRBJ2-5,TGTGCCAGCAGCGATGGACAGGGGGTTAGGGAGACCCAGTACTTC,CASSDGQGVRETQYF
.,TRBV15,.,TRBJ2-3,TGTGCCACCAGCAGAGTTGGTCGGGGCACAGATACGCAGTATTTT,CATSRVGRGTDTQYF
.,TRBV11-2,TRBD1,TRBJ1-2,TGTGCCAGCACCCTAGGAGGGGGCGCTTACTATGGCTACACCTTC,CASTLGGGAYYGYTF
once,TRBV27,.,TRBJ1-5,TGTGCCAGCAGTTTGCCGGGAGGCAATCAGCCCCAGCATTTT,CASSLPGGNQPQHF
.,TRBV5-1,TRBD2,TRBJ2-1,TGCGCCAGCAGCTTGAGGCTAGCGGGGGCCGTCTACAATGAGCAGTTCTTC,CASSLRLAGAVYNEQFF
once,TRBV7-9,.,TRBJ1-2,TGTGCCAGCAGCTTATCGGACTATGGCTACACCTTC,CASSLSDYGYTF
.,TRBV15,TRBD1,TRBJ1-2,TGTGCCACCAGCTCCCGAACGGGACAGAACTATGGCTACACCTTC,CATSSRTGQNYGYTF
.,TRBV9,TRBD1,TRBJ1-1,TGTGCCAGCAGCGTAGGGACAGGGGGATACACTGAAGCTTTCTTT,CASSVGTGGYTEAFF
.,TRBV10-3,TRBD2,TRBJ2-1,TGTGCCATCAGTGAGGAAGGTAGCGGGCCCCTCGGGCACAATGAGCAGTTCTTC,CAISEEGSGPLGHNEQFF
.,TRBV5-1,.,TRBJ2-1,TGCGCCAGCAGCTTGCCTTTCCCCGCAGGGGAAAATGAGCAGTTCTTC,CASSLPFPAGENEQFF
.,TRBV2,.,TRBJ1-2,TGTGCCAGATCACGGGGGTCGGGGGGCTACACCTTC,CARSRGSGGYTF